This paragraph reports one T cell receptor beta chain. This sample is drawn from a study of blood T cell repertoires in COVID-19. Across the whole study: PBMCs, B-cell-depleted T cells, or T cells provided the cDNA or gDNA that made up the material.

V was pared by 4 bases and J by 4 bases, with 8 bases between. CDR3 length equals 12 residues. CDR1 is SGHDT and CDR2 is YYEEEE in the germline V gene. Authors' processing steps: Scientists estimated how many nucleated cells there were by amplifying reference gene primers. Method: immunoSEQ multiplex PCR; TCRdb's copy keeps in-frame clones and lacks some. V, J and clone size are taken as reported in that table, and D and trimming were inferred from the DNA itself. The table records 50,000 to 75,000 clones, less than 75% of them present only once. Sequenced sample: peripheral blood. The TCR comes from a woman aged 45-65 years with active or convalescent COVID-19. J is TRBJ2-5 and V is TRBV5-6; D is unclear. The CDR3 DNA reads as TGTGCCAGCAGCCTCTTTCGAGAGACCCAGTACTTC. Translated: CASSLFRETQYF.